This T cell receptor beta chain was recorded in a study of spatial heterogeneity in lung cancer. Background on the study: Median follow-up for sequenced PBMC samples was about two years after resection, when such samples existed.

This clonotype was seen a few times. Time point specified: blood at routine non-recurrence follow-up after resection. V dropped 6 bases and J dropped 7; count of bases not matched to a gene: 5. The CDR3 loop spans 11 amino acids. The germline V gene has CDR1 SQVTM and CDR2 ANQGSEA. Via MiXCR, TCRdb re-called the 5' RACE reads, giving one row per CDR3 protein. The sample lists 110,000 or so distinct CDR3 sequences, under 14% occurring once. V and J are TRBV29-1 and TRBJ2-5; 7 bases agree with TRBD2. This material consisted of PBMCs, taken at follow-up. The sequence was obtained from a female donor with early-stage non-small cell lung cancer. CDR3 sequence (DNA): TGCAGCGTGGGAGGGGTCGTGACCCAGTACTTC. It encodes CSVGGVVTQYF.